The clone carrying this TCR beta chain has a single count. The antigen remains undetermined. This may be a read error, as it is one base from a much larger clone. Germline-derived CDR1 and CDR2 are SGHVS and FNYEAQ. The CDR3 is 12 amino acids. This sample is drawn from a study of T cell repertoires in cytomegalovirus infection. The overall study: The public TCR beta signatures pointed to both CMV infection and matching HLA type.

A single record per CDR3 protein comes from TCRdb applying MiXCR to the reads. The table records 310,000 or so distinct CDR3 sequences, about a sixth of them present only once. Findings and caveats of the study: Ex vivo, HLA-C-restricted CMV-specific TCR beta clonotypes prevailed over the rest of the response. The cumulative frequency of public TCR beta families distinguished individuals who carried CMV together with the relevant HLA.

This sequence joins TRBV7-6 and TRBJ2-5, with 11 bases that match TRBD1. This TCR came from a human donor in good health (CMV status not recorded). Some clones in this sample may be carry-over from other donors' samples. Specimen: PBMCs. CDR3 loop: CASSGDRGTQCF. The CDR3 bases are TGTGCCAGCAGCGGGGACAGGGGGACCCAGTGCTTC.